The 22 T cell receptor beta chains below all came from one sample that was sequenced in a study of T cell repertoires in cytomegalovirus infection. Via MiXCR, TCRdb re-called the reads, giving one row per CDR3 protein. The data contain about 490,000 distinct CDR3 sequences, more than 15% of them singletons. Sequences were obtained from CD8+ T cells from PBMCs. Receptor source: a human donor in good health (CMV status not recorded). Some clones in this sample may be carry-over from other donors' samples.

In its sample, this clonotype was seen a few times. CDR3 DNA sequence: TGCAGTGCTAGATCAATGGCATCAAACACTGAAGCTTTCTTT. Its protein product is CSARSMASNTEAFF. The V gene is TRBV20-1, the J gene TRBJ1-1; no firm D call. CDR3 length: 14 amino acids. The V gene's germline CDR1 is DFQATT and CDR2 SNEGSKA (reference sequence). V was pared by 2 bases and J by 2 bases, with 12 bases between.

A few counts support this clonotype. This chain uses TRBV27 with TRBJ2-7, with 14 nucleotides matching TRBD2. The CDR3 has 17 residues. Unmatched junction bases numbered 10, after V lost 0 bases and J lost 9 bases. From germline, CDR1 is MNHEY and CDR2 SMNVEV (reference sequence). The CDR3 DNA reads as TGTGCCAGCAGTTTATCTGGCCAAGGGACTAGCGGGAGTCGGCAGTACTTC. Translation gives CASSLSGQGTSGSRQYF.

The chain recombines TRBV5-6 with TRBJ2-2, with 11 nucleotides matching TRBD2. The CDR3 has 16 residues. V trimming: 3 bases; J trimming: 6 bases; junction bases outside the gene matches: 7. Germline CDR1 is SGHDT and CDR2 is YYEEEE. This CDR3 is CASSSVAGGSPGELFF. DNA for the CDR3: TGTGCCAGCAGCTCCGTAGCGGGAGGGAGTCCCGGGGAGCTGTTTTTT.

The chain combines TRBV4-2 with TRBJ2-7, with 10 positions matching TRBD2. The V gene's germline CDR1 is LGHNA and CDR2 YNFKEQ. CDR3 size: 16 residues. The ends lost 1 base at V and 7 bases at J; junction bases unmatched: 10. CDR3 in DNA: TGTGCCAGCAGCCAAGTTATGGCTAGCGGGGGCCTGGAGCAGTACTTC. Amino acids: CASSQVMASGGLEQYF.

With respect to this clonotype: A much larger clone lies one base from this, so it may be a read error. The chain is built from TRBV28 and TRBJ2-1; no clear D gene. Germline assignment: CDR1 MDHEN and CDR2 SYDVKM. CDR3 length: 13 residues. CDR3 region: CARSFDGGNEQFF. In DNA, the CDR3 is TGTGCCAGGAGTTTTGACGGTGGGAATGAGCAGTTCTTC.

This clonotype was seen only a few times. CDR3 nucleotides: TGTGCCAGCAGCGTAGTCACAGGGACAAATATTGATTACACTGAAGCTTTCTTT. It yields the protein CASSVVTGTNIDYTEAFF. This chain joins TRBV9 and TRBJ1-1, with D maybe TRBD1 (6 bases). Deletions cut 0 bases from V and 3 bases from J, with 21 bases between. The length of the CDR3 is 18 residues. The germline V gene has CDR1 SGDLS and CDR2 YYNGEE.

This clonotype was seen only a few times. V usage is TRBV27 and J usage is TRBJ2-7; D remains ambiguous. V lost 3 bases to trimming and J lost 1 base, with 10 bases between them. The V gene's germline CDR1 is MNHEY and CDR2 SMNVEV (reference sequence). The CDR3 consists of 14 residues. The CDR3 region is CASSFQEGSYEQYF. For the CDR3, the DNA is TGTGCCAGCAGTTTTCAGGAAGGGTCCTACGAGCAGTACTTC.

This rearrangement joins TRBV7-9 to TRBJ2-5; the D call may be TRBD1 or TRBD2 (7 bases each). The germline gives CDR1 SEHNR, CDR2 FQNEAQ (reference sequence). Trimming shortened V by 5 bases and J by 2 bases, and 18 bases separated the two germline ends. The CDR3 runs 16 residues. The CDR3 spells CASSPGGAGLQETQYF. The CDR3 DNA is TGTGCCAGCAGCCCAGGGGGGGCAGGGCTTCAAGAGACCCAGTACTTC. Supplemented by reference TRBV7-9 and TRBJ2-5, the full variable domain reads DTGVSQNPRHKITKRGQNVTFRCDPISEHNRLYWYRQTLGQGPEFLTYFQNEAQLEKSRLLSDRFSAERPKGSFSTLEIQRTEQGDSAMYLCASSPGGAGLQETQYFGPGTRLLVL.

The chain carries TRBV19 and TRBJ1-6; D is undetermined. Looked up from germline, CDR1 is LNHDA and CDR2 is SQIVND (reference sequence). The CDR3 consists of 14 residues. The V gene lost 5 bases and the J gene lost 10 bases, with 15 bases spanning the gap. The DNA for the CDR3 is TGTGCCAGTAGTGCTCGACCAGCGGGGTCACCCCTCCACTTT. It yields the protein CASSARPAGSPLHF.

This chain connects TRBV20-1 to TRBJ1-6; D not resolved. The CDR3 consists of 11 residues. CDR1 is DFQATT and CDR2 is SNEGSKA in the germline V gene (reference sequence). The V gene lost 0 bases and the J gene lost 14 bases, with 8 bases spanning the gap. The CDR3 region is CSARDGTALHF. Here the CDR3 DNA reads TGCAGTGCTAGAGATGGAACAGCCCTCCACTTT.

The chain links TRBV7-9 to TRBJ2-7, with D maybe TRBD1 (7 bases). V was pared by 4 bases and J by 0 bases, with 19 bases between. The CDR3 spans 17 residues. Germline CDR1 SEHNR, CDR2 FQNEAQ (reference sequence). CDR3 in DNA: TGTGCCAGCAGCTCCCCCCGGGGGACAGTGAACTCCTACGAGCAGTACTTC. Translating gives CASSSPRGTVNSYEQYF.

This clonotype was counted a few times. CDR3 DNA: TGCAGTGCTAGATCCTCTAGCGGGGGCATACACACAGATACGCAGTATTTT. It is translated as CSARSSSGGIHTDTQYF. The gene calls are TRBV20-1 and TRBJ2-3, with 10 nucleotides matching TRBD2. In germline, CDR1 is DFQATT, CDR2 SNEGSKA (reference sequence). This CDR3 contains 17 residues. Germline trimming cut 2 bases from V and 2 bases from J; bases unmatched to any gene: 10.

This clonotype has a count of ten or more. V is TRBV12-3 or TRBV12-4 and J is TRBJ2-3; D may be TRBD1 (6 bases). This CDR3 is built from 15 residues. Between the trimmed V and J ends, which lost 6 bases and 3 bases, there was a span of 16 bases. CDR3 DNA sequence: TGTGCCAGCAGCCCGAACAGGGAGAGGACAGATACGCAGTATTTT. Its protein product is CASSPNRERTDTQYF.

This chain connects TRBV4-3 to TRBJ1-5; D unclear. The germline V gene has CDR1 LGHNA and CDR2 YSLEER. Trimming stripped 2 bases from V and 3 bases from J, with 11 bases between. The length of the CDR3 is 15 residues. The CDR3, as DNA: TGCGCCAGCAGCCAACGGACTGGAGTCAATCAGCCCCAGCATTTT. The encoded protein is CASSQRTGVNQPQHF.

The chain has TRBV27 and TRBJ2-1, with 9 bases aligning to TRBD1. The CDR3 sequence is 16 residues long. Germline V gene data show CDR1 as MNHEY and CDR2 as SMNVEV (reference sequence). The V segment lost 5 bases and the J segment 8 bases; nucleotides outside the gene matches: 13. The CDR3 DNA follows: TGTGCCAGCAGTCCTCGCCCATGGACAGGGGTGTATGAGCAGTTCTTC. Protein: CASSPRPWTGVYEQFF.

A few counts support this clonotype. The chain combines TRBV19 with TRBJ1-5, with D unresolved. The CDR3 spans 15 residues. The germline gives CDR1 LNHDA, CDR2 SQIVND (reference sequence). Trimming cost V 3 bases and J 5 bases, with 14 bases left between them. The CDR3 sequence is CASSISSRGYQPQHF. In nucleotides, the CDR3 is TGTGCCAGTAGTATCTCATCCCGGGGATATCAGCCCCAGCATTTT. Full variable domain (missing parts from reference TRBV19 and TRBJ1-5): DGGITQSPKYLFRKEGQNVTLSCEQNLNHDAMYWYRQDPGQGLRLIYYSQIVNDFQKGDIAEGYSVSREKKESFPLTVTSAQKNPTAFYLCASSISSRGYQPQHFGDGTRLSIL.

This clonotype was seen ten or more times. V gene TRBV12-5 combines with J gene TRBJ2-7; D perhaps matches TRBD1 (6 bases). This CDR3 is built from 13 residues. V was pared by 6 bases and J by 3 bases, with 12 bases between. Looked up from germline, CDR1 is LGHNT and CDR2 is FRNRAP. The CDR3 DNA reads as TGTGCTAGTGGCAGGACAGTAGGCTACGAGCAGTACTTC. Its protein is CASGRTVGYEQYF.

The V call is TRBV24-1, the J call TRBJ1-2; 7 bases align to TRBD1. V dropped 12 bases and J dropped 4; count of bases not matched to a gene: 10. Germline values: CDR1 KGHDR, CDR2 SFDVKD. The CDR3 runs to 13 residues. CDR3 nucleotide sequence: TGTGCCTCCAAACAGGGGACTACCTATGGCTACACCTTC. It codes for CASKQGTTYGYTF.

This clonotype was picked up many times. CDR3 bases: TGTGCCATCAGTGCTCAATCAGGGGAAACTAATGAAAAACTGTTTTTT. Residues: CAISAQSGETNEKLFF. The rearrangement links TRBV10-3 to TRBJ1-4; tentatively, D is TRBD1 (6 bases). From germline, CDR1 is ENHRY and CDR2 SYGVKD. Trimming pared 4 bases from V and 1 base from J, leaving 13 bases between. This CDR3 contains 16 residues.

CDR3 DNA sequence: TGTGCTAGTGGTTTGGGACCGACAGAAGCTTTCTTT. Translated: CASGLGPTEAFF. This chain joins TRBV12-5 and TRBJ1-1; no firm D call. Germline CDR1 reads LGHNT; CDR2 reads FRNRAP. This CDR3 is built from 12 residues. The V and J ends lost 1 base and 8 bases respectively, with 8 bases between them.

In its sample, this clonotype was seen a few times. This rearrangement joins TRBV30 to TRBJ2-7; tentatively, D is TRBD2 (6 bases). The length of the CDR3 is 13 residues. Between the trimmed V and J ends, which lost 0 bases and 3 bases, there was a span of 9 bases. The germline gives CDR1 GTSNPN, CDR2 SVGIG (reference sequence). The CDR3 bases are TGTGCCTGGAGTGTAATGGGGGGCTACGAGCAGTACTTC. This encodes CAWSVMGGYEQYF. Full variable domain (remainder filled in from reference TRBV30 and TRBJ2-7): SQTIHQWPATLVQPVGSPLSLECTVEGTSNPNLYWYRQAAGRGLQLLFYSVGIGQISSEVPQNLSASRPQDRQFILSSKKLLLSDSGFYLCAWSVMGGYEQYFGPGTRLTVT.

This clonotype was seen at least ten times. The rearrangement uses TRBV7-8 and TRBJ2-2; D may be TRBD2 (6 bases). V dropped 0 bases and J dropped 8 bases, with 16 bases sitting between them. There are 16 residues in the CDR3. In germline, CDR1 is SGHVS, CDR2 FQNEAQ. CDR3 protein: CASSLAMAGRRGELFF. In DNA form, the CDR3 reads TGTGCCAGCAGCTTAGCGATGGCGGGACGAAGGGGGGAGCTGTTTTTT.